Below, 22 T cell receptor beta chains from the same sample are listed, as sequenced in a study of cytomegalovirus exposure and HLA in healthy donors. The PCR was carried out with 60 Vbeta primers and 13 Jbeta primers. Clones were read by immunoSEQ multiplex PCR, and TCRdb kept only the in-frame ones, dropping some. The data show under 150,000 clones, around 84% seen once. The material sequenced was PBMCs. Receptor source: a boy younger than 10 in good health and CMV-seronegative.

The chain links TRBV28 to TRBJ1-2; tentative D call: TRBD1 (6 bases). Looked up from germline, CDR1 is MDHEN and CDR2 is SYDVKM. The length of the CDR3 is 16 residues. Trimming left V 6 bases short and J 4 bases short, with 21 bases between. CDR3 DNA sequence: TGTGCCAGCAGCCAATCAATGGACAGAAGTATCTATGGCTACACCTTC. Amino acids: CASSQSMDRSIYGYTF.

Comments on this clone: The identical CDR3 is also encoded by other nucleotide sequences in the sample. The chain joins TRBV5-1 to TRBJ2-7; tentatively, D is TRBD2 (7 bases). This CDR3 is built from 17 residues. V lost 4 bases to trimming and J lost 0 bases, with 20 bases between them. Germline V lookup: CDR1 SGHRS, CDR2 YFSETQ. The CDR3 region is CASSLVGAGDYSYEQYF. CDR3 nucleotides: TGCGCCAGCAGCCTGGTAGGAGCAGGGGACTACTCCTACGAGCAGTACTTC.

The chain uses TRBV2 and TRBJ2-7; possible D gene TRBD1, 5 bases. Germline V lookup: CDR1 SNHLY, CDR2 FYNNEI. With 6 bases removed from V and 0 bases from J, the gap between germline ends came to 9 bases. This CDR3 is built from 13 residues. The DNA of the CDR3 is TGTGCCAGCAGGGGGCTGAGCTCCTACGAGCAGTACTTC. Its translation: CASRGLSSYEQYF.

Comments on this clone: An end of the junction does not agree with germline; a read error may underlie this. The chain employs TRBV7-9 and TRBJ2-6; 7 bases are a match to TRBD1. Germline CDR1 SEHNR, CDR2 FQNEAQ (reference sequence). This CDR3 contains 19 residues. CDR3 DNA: TGTTCCAGCAGCTACCTGGGGGTGGACAGGAGCTCTGGGGCCAACGTCCTGACTTTC. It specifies CSSSYLGVDRSSGANVLTF.

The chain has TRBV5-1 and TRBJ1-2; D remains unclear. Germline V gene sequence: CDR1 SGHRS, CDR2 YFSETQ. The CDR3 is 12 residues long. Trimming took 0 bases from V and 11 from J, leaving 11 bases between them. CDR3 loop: CASSLALAEYTF. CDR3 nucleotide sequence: TGCGCCAGCAGCTTGGCTCTAGCAGAGTACACCTTC.

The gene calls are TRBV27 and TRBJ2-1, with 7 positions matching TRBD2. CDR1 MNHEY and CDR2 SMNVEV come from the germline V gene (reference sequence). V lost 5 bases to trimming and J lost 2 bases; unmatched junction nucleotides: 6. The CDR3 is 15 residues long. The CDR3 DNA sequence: TGTGCCAGCAGTCTCGGGCGGGAGACCTACAATGAGCAGTTCTTC. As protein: CASSLGRETYNEQFF.

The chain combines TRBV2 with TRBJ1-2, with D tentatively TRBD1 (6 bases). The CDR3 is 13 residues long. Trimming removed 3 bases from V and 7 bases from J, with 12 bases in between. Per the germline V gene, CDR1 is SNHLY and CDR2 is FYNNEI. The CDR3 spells CASSEGGRGGYTF. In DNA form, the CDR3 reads TGTGCCAGCAGTGAGGGGGGGCGGGGTGGCTACACCTTC.

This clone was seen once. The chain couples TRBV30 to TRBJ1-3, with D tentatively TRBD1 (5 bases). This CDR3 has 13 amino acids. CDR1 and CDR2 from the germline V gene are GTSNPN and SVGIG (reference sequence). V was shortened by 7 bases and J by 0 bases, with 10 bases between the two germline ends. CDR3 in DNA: TGTGCCTCGGGGGGGTTCTCTGGAAACACCATATATTTT. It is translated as CASGGFSGNTIYF.

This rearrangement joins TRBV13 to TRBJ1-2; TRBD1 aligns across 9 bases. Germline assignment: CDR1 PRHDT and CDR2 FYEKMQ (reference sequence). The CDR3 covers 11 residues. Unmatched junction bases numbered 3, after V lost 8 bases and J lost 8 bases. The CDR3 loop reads CASGTGTGYTF. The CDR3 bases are TGTGCCAGCGGGACAGGGACCGGCTACACCTTC.

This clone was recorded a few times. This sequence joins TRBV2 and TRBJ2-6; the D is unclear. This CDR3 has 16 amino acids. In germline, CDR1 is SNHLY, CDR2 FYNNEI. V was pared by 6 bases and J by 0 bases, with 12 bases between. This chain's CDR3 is CASSNTAFSGANVLTF. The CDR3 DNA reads TGTGCCAGCAGCAACACAGCATTCTCTGGGGCCAACGTCCTGACTTTC.

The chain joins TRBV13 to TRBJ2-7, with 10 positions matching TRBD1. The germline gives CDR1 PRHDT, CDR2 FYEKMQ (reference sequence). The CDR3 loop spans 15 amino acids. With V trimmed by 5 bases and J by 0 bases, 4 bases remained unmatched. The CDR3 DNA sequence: TGTGCCAGCAGCCCGACAGGGGGCCTCTCCTACGAGCAGTACTTC. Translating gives CASSPTGGLSYEQYF. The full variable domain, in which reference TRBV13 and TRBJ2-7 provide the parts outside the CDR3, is AAGVIQSPRHLIKEKRETATLKCYPIPRHDTVYWYQQGPGQDPQFLISFYEKMQSDKGSIPDRFSAQQFSDYHSELNMSSLELGDSALYFCASSPTGGLSYEQYFGPGTRLTVT.

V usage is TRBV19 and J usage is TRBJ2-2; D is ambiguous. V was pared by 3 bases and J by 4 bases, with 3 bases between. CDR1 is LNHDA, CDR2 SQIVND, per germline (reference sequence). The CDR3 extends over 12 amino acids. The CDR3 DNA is TGTGCCAGTAGTATCGTCACCGGGGAGCTGTTTTTT. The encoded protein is CASSIVTGELFF.

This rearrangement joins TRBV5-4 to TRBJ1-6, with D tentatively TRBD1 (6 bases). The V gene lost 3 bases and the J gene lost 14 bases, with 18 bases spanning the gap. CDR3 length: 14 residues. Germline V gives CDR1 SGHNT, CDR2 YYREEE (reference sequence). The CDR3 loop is CASSWRNRDTALHF. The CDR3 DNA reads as TGTGCCAGCAGCTGGAGAAACAGGGACACAGCCCTCCACTTT.

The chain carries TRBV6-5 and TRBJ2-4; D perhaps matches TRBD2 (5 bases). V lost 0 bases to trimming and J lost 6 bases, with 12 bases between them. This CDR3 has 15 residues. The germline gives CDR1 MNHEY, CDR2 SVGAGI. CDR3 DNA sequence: TGTGCCAGCAGTTACTCGTTGGCTAGCTTAAACATTCAGTACTTC. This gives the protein CASSYSLASLNIQYF.

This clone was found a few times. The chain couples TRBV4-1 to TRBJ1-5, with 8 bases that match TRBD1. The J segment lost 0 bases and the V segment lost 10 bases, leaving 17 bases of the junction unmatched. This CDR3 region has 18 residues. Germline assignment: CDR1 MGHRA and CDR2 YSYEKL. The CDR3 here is CATAPGQGLAYSNQPQHF. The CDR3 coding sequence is TGCGCCACGGCGCCAGGACAGGGCCTTGCCTATAGCAATCAGCCCCAGCATTTT.

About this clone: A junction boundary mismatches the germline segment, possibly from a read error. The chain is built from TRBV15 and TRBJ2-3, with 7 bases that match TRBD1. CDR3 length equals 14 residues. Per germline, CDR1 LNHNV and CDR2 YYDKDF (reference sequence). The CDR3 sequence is CATSKGQRTDTQCF. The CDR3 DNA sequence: TGTGCCACCAGCAAGGGACAGCGCACAGATACGCAGTGTTTT.

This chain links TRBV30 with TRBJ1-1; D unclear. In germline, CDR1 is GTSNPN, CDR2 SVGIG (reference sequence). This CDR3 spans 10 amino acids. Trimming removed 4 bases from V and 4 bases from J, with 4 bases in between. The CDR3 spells CAWTRTEAFF. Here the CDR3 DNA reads TGTGCCTGGACGCGCACTGAAGCTTTCTTT.

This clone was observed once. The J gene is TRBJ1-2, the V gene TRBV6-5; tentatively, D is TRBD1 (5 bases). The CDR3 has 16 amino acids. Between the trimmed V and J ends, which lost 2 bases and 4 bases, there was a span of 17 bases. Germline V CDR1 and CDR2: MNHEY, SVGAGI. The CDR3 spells CASSYRETVYIYGYTF. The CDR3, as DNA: TGTGCCAGCAGTTACCGAGAGACAGTCTATATCTATGGCTACACCTTC.

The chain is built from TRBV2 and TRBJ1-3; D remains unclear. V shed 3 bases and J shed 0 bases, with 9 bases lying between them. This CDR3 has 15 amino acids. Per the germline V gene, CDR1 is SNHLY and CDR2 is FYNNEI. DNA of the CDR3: TGTGCCAGCAGTGATCGTGGAGACTCTGGAAACACCATATATTTT. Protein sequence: CASSDRGDSGNTIYF.

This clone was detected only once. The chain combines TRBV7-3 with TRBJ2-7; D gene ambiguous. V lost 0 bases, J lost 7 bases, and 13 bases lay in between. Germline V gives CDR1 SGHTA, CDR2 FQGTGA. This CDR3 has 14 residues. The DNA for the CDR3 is TGTGCCAGCAGCTTAACCCCGGCAGGTCCTGAGCAGTACTTC. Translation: CASSLTPAGPEQYF.

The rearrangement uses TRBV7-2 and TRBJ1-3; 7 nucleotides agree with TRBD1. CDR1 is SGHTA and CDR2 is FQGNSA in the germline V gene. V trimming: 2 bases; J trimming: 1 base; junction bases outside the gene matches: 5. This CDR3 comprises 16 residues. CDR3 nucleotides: TGTGCCAGCAGCTTATACGCAGGGGGATCTGGAAACACCATATATTTT. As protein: CASSLYAGGSGNTIYF.

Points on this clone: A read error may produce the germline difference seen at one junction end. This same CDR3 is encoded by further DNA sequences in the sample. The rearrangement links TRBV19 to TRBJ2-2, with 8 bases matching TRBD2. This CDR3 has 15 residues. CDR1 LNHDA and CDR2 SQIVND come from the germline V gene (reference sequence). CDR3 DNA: TGTGCCAGTAGTATTACTAGCGGAAACACTGGGGAGCTGTTTTTT. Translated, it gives CASSITSGNTGELFF.